This entry is about one T cell receptor beta chain. Its antigen is not known. This CDR3 spans 16 amino acids. V lost 10 bases, J lost 5 bases, and 18 bases stayed unmatched. Germline CDR1 SEHNR, CDR2 FQNEAQ (reference sequence). Several immunoSEQ plates received, in even portions, the genomic DNA of each subset. Profiling relied on immunoSEQ multiplex PCR, and the TCRdb table lists in-frame clones only, not all of them. The table includes approximately 1,500,000 clones, 98% detected once. The donors, all of them Caucasian adults, lived in Nashville, Tennessee. These data belong to a study of shared clonotypes between healthy human individuals. Study at large: Each donor's CD4 naive and CD4 memory cells filled three plates apiece, CD8 naive two, and CD8 memory one.

Study-level findings and limits: Generation probabilities of non-shared clonotypes were lower (relative to those shared by all four donors).

The rearrangement uses TRBV7-9 and TRBJ2-5, with 8 bases identical to TRBD2. The receptor comes from a man in his thirties or forties in good health. Sequenced: naive CD4+ T cells sorted from blood. Subset meaning: CD45RA+ positively selected. CDR3 sequence reads: CATTSRPGGPQETQYF. The CDR3 region has the DNA TGTGCCACCACCTCCCGTCCGGGAGGGCCTCAGGAGACCCAGTACTTC.